The 10 T cell receptor beta chains given below trace back to one sample, sequenced in a study of cytomegalovirus exposure and HLA in healthy donors. The PCR contained 60 Vbeta and 13 Jbeta primers. Clones were read by immunoSEQ multiplex PCR, and TCRdb kept only the in-frame ones, dropping some. The sample lists some 150,000 clones, about three quarters occurring once. Sequencing was done on a sample of PBMCs. The receptors shown here come from a man between 35 and 55 years old in good health and CMV-seropositive.

The CDR3 protein is CASSLTGYRSPLHF. In DNA form, the CDR3 reads TGTGCCAGCAGTTTAACGGGGTATAGGTCACCCCTCCACTTT. V usage is TRBV27 and J usage is TRBJ1-6; D gene unclear. The CDR3 is made up of 14 amino acids. V gave up 2 bases and J gave up 10 bases, with 12 bases separating them. Germline CDR1 MNHEY, CDR2 SMNVEV (reference sequence).

V and J are TRBV5-1 and TRBJ1-1; 8 nucleotides match TRBD1. The junction had 7 bases not matched to a gene; V was cut back by 6 bases and J by 6 bases. This CDR3 has 13 amino acids. CDR1 is SGHRS, CDR2 YFSETQ, per germline. The CDR3 is CASTQGASSEAFF. CDR3 nucleotides: TGCGCCAGCACCCAGGGGGCGTCTTCTGAAGCTTTCTTT.

V gene TRBV6-4 combines with J gene TRBJ2-7; perhaps TRBD2 as D (5 bases). The ends were cut back, 6 bases at V and 4 bases at J, with 16 bases in the middle. CDR3 size: 14 residues. The germline gives CDR1 MRHNA, CDR2 SNTAGT. The CDR3 DNA reads TGTGCCAGCAGCACAGACCCTCGGGGTTACGAGCAGTACTTC. It encodes CASSTDPRGYEQYF.

The rearrangement links TRBV5-1 to TRBJ2-5; D unclear. The CDR3 has 14 residues. Germline V CDR1 and CDR2: SGHRS, YFSETQ. V was clipped by 0 bases and J by 2 bases, with 8 bases between them. The CDR3 protein is CASSLGGPQETQYF. The CDR3 region has the DNA TGCGCCAGCAGCTTGGGAGGCCCGCAAGAGACCCAGTACTTC.

This CDR3 reads CALGAGATNTEAFF. In nucleotides, the CDR3 is TGTGCCCTCGGGGCGGGAGCAACGAACACTGAAGCTTTCTTT. V gene TRBV7-9 combines with J gene TRBJ1-1; TRBD1 is a possible D gene (5 bases). The CDR3 consists of 14 residues. With 11 bases removed from V and 1 base from J, the gap between germline ends came to 17 bases. Looked up from germline, CDR1 is SEHNR and CDR2 is FQNEAQ (reference sequence).

This clone was detected once. The chain uses TRBV6-6 and TRBJ1-2; possible D gene TRBD1, 5 bases. The CDR3 loop spans 13 amino acids. The V and J ends lost 6 bases and 6 bases respectively, with 14 bases between them. The germline V gene encodes CDR1 MNHNY and CDR2 SVGAGI (reference sequence). In DNA, the CDR3 is TGTGCCAGCAGAAACCAGGGATCCCATGGCTACACCTTC. Its translation is CASRNQGSHGYTF.

The rearrangement uses TRBV7-3 and TRBJ1-2; 7 bases are shared with TRBD1. The germline V gene has CDR1 SGHTA and CDR2 FQGTGA. Trimming removed 5 bases from V and 4 bases from J; junction bases left unmatched: 10. The CDR3 totals 15 residues. CDR3 region: CASSPSGTGAYGYTF. CDR3 sequence (DNA): TGTGCCAGCAGCCCATCGGGCACAGGGGCCTATGGCTACACCTTC.

V gene TRBV5-1 combines with J gene TRBJ2-7; 11 bases are a match to TRBD2. CDR1 is SGHRS and CDR2 is YFSETQ in the germline V gene. V trimming: 4 bases; J trimming: 2 bases; junction bases outside the gene matches: 5. This CDR3 comprises 15 residues. The CDR3 nucleotides read TGCGCCAGCAGCGTTCTAGCGGGAGGTACCTACGAGCAGTACTTC. Its protein product is CASSVLAGGTYEQYF.

The CDR3 reads CASSGRDTNEKLFF. The DNA of the CDR3 is TGTGCCAGCAGCGGGCGGGACACTAATGAAAAACTGTTTTTT. The gene calls are TRBV28 and TRBJ1-4, with a weak D call TRBD1 (5 bases). The germline gives CDR1 MDHEN, CDR2 SYDVKM. The CDR3 sequence is 14 residues long. The V and J ends lost 6 bases and 2 bases respectively, with 10 bases between them.

J is TRBJ2-7 and V is TRBV18; possible D gene TRBD1, 5 bases. Germline CDR1 KGHSH, CDR2 LQKENI. Trimming stripped 6 bases from V and 5 bases from J, with 14 bases between. This CDR3 contains 13 residues. The CDR3 DNA follows: TGTGCCAGCTCGCCGCCGACAGTCGACGAGCAGTACTTC. It translates to CASSPPTVDEQYF.